The next 8 T cell receptor beta chains were all read from a single sample in a study of cytomegalovirus exposure and HLA in healthy donors (dated by TCRdb to about 2017). The library was obtained by the immunoSEQ multiplex PCR assay. For the multiplex PCR, a mixture combining 60 forward primers for TCR Vbeta segments and 13 reverse primers for TCR Jbeta segments was used. TCRdb holds this immuneACCESS table with in-frame rearrangements only. Some clones are missing; in checked studies, unresolved V genes explain under half, and the rest has no known cause. This sample is represented by about 130,000 clones; 75% to 85% of them were singletons. In total, the top ten clones hold under 7% of the sample. The sample comprised PBMCs. The source of these receptors is a woman aged 40 to 50 in good health and CMV-seropositive.

The chain couples TRBV12-5 to TRBJ1-3, with 7 positions matching TRBD1. There are 16 residues in the CDR3. Germline assignment: CDR1 LGHNT and CDR2 FRNRAP. CDR3 residues: CAPTHNDRAAGNTIYF. The CDR3 bases are TGTGCACCGACACACAACGACAGGGCGGCAGGAAACACCATATATTTT.

The chain uses TRBV27 and TRBJ1-4, with D possibly matching TRBD1 (6 bases). Trimming stripped 6 bases from V and 8 bases from J, with 16 bases between. The germline V gene encodes CDR1 MNHEY and CDR2 SMNVEV (reference sequence). The length of the CDR3 is 14 residues. The chain's CDR3 is CASSRDMFGEKLFF. The DNA of the CDR3 is TGTGCCAGCAGCAGGGACATGTTCGGGGAAAAACTGTTTTTT.

This chain uses TRBV7-2 with TRBJ1-1; D remains ambiguous. V was pared by 6 bases and J by 5 bases, with 16 bases between. Germline loops: CDR1 SGHTA, CDR2 FQGNSA. This CDR3 has 14 amino acids. CDR3 sequence: CASSSRGLGTEAFF. The DNA for the CDR3 is TGTGCCAGCAGTTCCCGCGGGCTGGGGACTGAAGCTTTCTTT.

This sequence joins TRBV19 and TRBJ2-7, with D unresolved. Trimming pared 6 bases from V and 0 bases from J, leaving 12 bases between. CDR3 size: 14 residues. Germline V gives CDR1 LNHDA, CDR2 SQIVND (reference sequence). The CDR3 is CASRSSTSSYEQYF. In DNA form, the CDR3 reads TGTGCCAGTAGGAGTAGTACTTCCTCCTACGAGCAGTACTTC.

This chain joins TRBV19 and TRBJ2-1; no definite D call. The V gene's germline CDR1 is LNHDA and CDR2 SQIVND (reference sequence). The CDR3 is 11 residues long. With 5 bases removed from V and 7 bases from J, the gap between germline ends came to 6 bases. The CDR3 DNA reads as TGTGCCAGTAGTTACTCAAATGAGCAGTTCTTC. It codes for CASSYSNEQFF.

About this clone itself: One end of the junction does not line up with germline, which may come from a read error. The chain uses TRBV7-7 and TRBJ2-7; TRBD1 matches at 7 bases. The CDR3 spans 13 residues. Germline V gene sequence: CDR1 SSHAT, CDR2 FNYEAQ (reference sequence). The CDR3 here is CASSPGTDYEQYF. CDR3 bases: TGTGCTAGCAGCCCTGGGACAGACTACGAGCAGTACTTC.

This clone has more than one count but fewer than ten. The chain has TRBV9 and TRBJ2-5; 7 bases agree with TRBD1. The CDR3 runs to 15 residues. Germline V gene sequence: CDR1 SGDLS, CDR2 YYNGEE. Germline trimming cut 3 bases from V and 2 bases from J; bases unmatched to any gene: 7. The CDR3 sequence: CASSGVMGQQETQYF. CDR3 coding DNA: TGTGCCAGCAGCGGGGTGATGGGACAGCAAGAGACCCAGTACTTC.

This chain links TRBV7-2 with TRBJ2-3, with 11 bases fitting TRBD2. The CDR3 is 16 residues long. V lost 1 base and J lost 4; bases outside the gene matches: 4. Germline values: CDR1 SGHTA, CDR2 FQGNSA. The CDR3, as DNA: TGTGCCAGCAGCTTAGGTAGCGGGAGGGCCTCAGATACGCAGTATTTT. Residues: CASSLGSGRASDTQYF.